Given below is one T cell receptor beta chain in context. Its antigen is still unknown. Measured with immunoSEQ multiplex PCR; TCRdb has only the in-frame clones, and not every one. The sample carries 140,000 or so clones, nearly 90% recorded once. Trimming cost V 4 bases and J 0 bases, with 14 bases left between them. The CDR3 loop spans 16 amino acids. CDR1 SGHRS and CDR2 YFSETQ come from the germline V gene. This sample was included in a study of T cell responses to AZD1222 COVID-19 vaccine. Whole-study findings and limits: Sampling captured repertoires only after the peak T cell response.

This material consisted of peripheral blood, taken 28 days after the second dose of the MenACWY control vaccine. V usage is TRBV5-1 and J usage is TRBJ1-3; D gene ambiguous. The receptor comes from an adult who received the MenACWY meningococcal vaccine as a control. The CDR3 loop reads CASSPLPESSGNTIYF. In DNA form, the CDR3 reads TGCGCCAGCAGCCCCCTTCCGGAGAGCTCTGGAAACACCATATATTTT.